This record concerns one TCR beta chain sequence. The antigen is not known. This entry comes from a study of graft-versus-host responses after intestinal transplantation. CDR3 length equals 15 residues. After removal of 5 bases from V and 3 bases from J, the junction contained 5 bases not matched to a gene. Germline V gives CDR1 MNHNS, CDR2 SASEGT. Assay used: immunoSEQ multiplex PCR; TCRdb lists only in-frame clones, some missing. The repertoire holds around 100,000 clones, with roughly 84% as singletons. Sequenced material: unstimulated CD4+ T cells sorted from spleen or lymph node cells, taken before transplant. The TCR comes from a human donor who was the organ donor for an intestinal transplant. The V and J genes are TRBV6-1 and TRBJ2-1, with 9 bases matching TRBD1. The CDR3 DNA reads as TGTGCCAGCAGTTCTCCGGGACAGGGCTACAATGAGCAGTTCTTC. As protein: CASSSPGQGYNEQFF.